The rows below give T cell receptor beta chains drawn from one sample of a study of shared clonotypes between healthy human individuals. The data were produced by immunoSEQ multiplex PCR, yet TCRdb's version contains in-frame clones alone and is incomplete. The sample includes 1.5 million to 2.5 million clones, approximately 94% seen only once; the top ten take approximately 1%. The material sequenced was naive CD8+ T cells sorted from blood. The source is a man younger than 30 in good health. The CDR3 runs from the conserved cysteine through the conserved F or W.

16	TRBV5-1	TRBJ1-2	CASSLVTGQGGYGYTF
12	TRBV30	TRBJ2-7	CAWSGGGYEQYF
13	TRBV18	TRBJ1-1	CASSPSANTEAFF
13	TRBV19	TRBJ2-7	CASSVGISYEQYF
14	TRBV4-1	TRBJ1-1	CASSQSTGGTEAFF
15	TRBV5-6	TRBJ2-7	CASSLPGTGEHEQYF
15	TRBV5-1	TRBJ2-2	CASSLWQTGTGELFF
9	TRBV20-1	TRBJ1-5	CSAFTPQHF
14	TRBV5-4	TRBJ2-7	CASSFGQASYEQYF
14	TRBV5-6	TRBJ2-7	CASSQDTFLREQYF
18	TRBV4-1	TRBJ2-5	CASSHELAGEGDQETQYF
14	TRBV13	TRBJ1-5	CASSLGQGNQPQHF
14	TRBV28	TRBJ2-7	CASSTLSRSYEQYF
13	TRBV30	TRBJ1-2	CAWSPTGNYGYTF
14	TRBV10-3	TRBJ2-7	CAISVQGPPNEQYF
14	TRBV7-9	TRBJ1-1	CASSHGRQVTEAFF
15	TRBV27	TRBJ2-4	CASSTAPVAKNIQYF
13	TRBV13	TRBJ2-7	CASSLVDRKEQYF
15	TRBV7-9	TRBJ1-3	CASSSEMSSGNTIYF
13	TRBV15	TRBJ2-7	CATSRTESYEQYF
13	TRBV28	TRBJ1-2	CASSGGQYYGYTF
16	TRBV7-2	TRBJ2-7	CASSHPRTSGSYEQYF
15	TRBV5-1	TRBJ2-7	CASSLALGLDYEQYF
16	TRBV9	TRBJ2-2	CASSVAAGPNTGELFF
18	TRBV7-9	TRBJ2-3	CASSGLAGAWGSTDTQYF
15	TRBV19	TRBJ2-7	CASSIGPGETYEQYF
15	TRBV4-1	TRBJ2-5	CASSQFTGVQETQYF
15	TRBV4-3	TRBJ1-2	CASSPFAGDNYGYTF
13	TRBV28	TRBJ2-7	CASSLGRTYEQYF
14	TRBV2	TRBJ2-1	CASSERGGVNEQFF
14	TRBV7-6	TRBJ2-7	CASSFQGSIYEQYF
15	TRBV6-6	TRBJ2-1	CASSYGQGPYNEQFF
17	TRBV5-4	TRBJ2-5	CASSLRSGRMPVKTQYF
16	TRBV5-1	TRBJ2-1	CASSVLAGGPYNEQFF
15	TRBV29-1	TRBJ1-1	CSAIGMVRGGTEAFF
15	TRBV7-9	TRBJ2-3	CASSLVSGGPDTQYF
14	TRBV28	TRBJ1-5	CASSFRGEGQPQHF
15	TRBV6-5	TRBJ2-1	CASRSGTSGYNEQFF
13	TRBV7-9	TRBJ2-7	CASSLESRDEQYF
12	TRBV9	TRBJ2-2	CASSSNTGELFF
15	TRBV14	TRBJ2-7	CASSHGTGLGYEQYF
13	TRBV7-9	TRBJ2-3	CASASENTDTQYF
17	TRBV4-3	TRBJ2-2	CASSQPGQGTNTGELFF
16	TRBV28	TRBJ1-1	CASSFSRGSLNTEAFF
13	TRBV6-4	TRBJ1-2	CASTTGGGYGYTF
16	TRBV28	TRBJ2-5	CASSFFRGGARETQYF
15	TRBV21-1	TRBJ1-4	CASSSGPATNEKLFF
16	TRBV7-9	TRBJ1-1	CASSSQVDRGNTEAFF
16	TRBV4-3	TRBJ2-2	CASSRLLQGPGGELFF